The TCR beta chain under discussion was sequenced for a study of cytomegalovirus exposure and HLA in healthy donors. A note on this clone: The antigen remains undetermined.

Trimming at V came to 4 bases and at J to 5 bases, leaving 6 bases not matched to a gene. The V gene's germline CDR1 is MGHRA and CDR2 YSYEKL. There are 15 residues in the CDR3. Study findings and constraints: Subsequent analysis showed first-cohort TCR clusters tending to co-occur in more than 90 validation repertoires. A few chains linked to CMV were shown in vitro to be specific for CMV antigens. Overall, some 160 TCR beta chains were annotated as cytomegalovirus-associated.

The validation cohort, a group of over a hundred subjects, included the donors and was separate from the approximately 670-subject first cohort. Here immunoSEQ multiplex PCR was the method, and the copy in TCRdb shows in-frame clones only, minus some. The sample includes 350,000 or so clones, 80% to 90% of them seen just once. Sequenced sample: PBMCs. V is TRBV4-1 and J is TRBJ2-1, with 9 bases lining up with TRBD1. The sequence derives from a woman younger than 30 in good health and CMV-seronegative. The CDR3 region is CASSPGQGPHNEQFF. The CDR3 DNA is TGCGCCAGCAGCCCGGGACAGGGACCCCACAATGAGCAGTTCTTC.